This is a list of T cell receptor beta chains from one sample in a study of CD4 T cells in relation to SARS-CoV-2 and coronaviruses. Their recognized antigens are unknown. The repertoire was sequenced with immunoSEQ multiplex PCR; TCRdb's copy has only in-frame clones and lacks some. This table has fewer than 14,000 clones, roughly 82% appearing once. Material: CD4+ T cells from PBMCs, cultured in vitro. Source of these receptors: a human donor in good health. CDR3s include the opening cysteine and the closing phenylalanine or tryptophan. D genes are given only for firm matches. The listing skips clone size in some rows; elsewhere it reads once, few, many or a size class.

J	size	V	D	CDR3	DNA
TRBJ1-4	once	TRBV18	.	CASSPGGNEKLFF	TGTGCCAGCTCACCGGGGGGAAATGAAAAACTGTTTTTT
TRBJ2-1	once	TRBV5-1	.	CASSLASLTGYNEQFF	TGCGCCAGCAGCTTGGCTAGTTTGACGGGCTACAATGAGCAGTTCTTC
TRBJ2-7	.	TRBV29-1	.	CSVEGSLGASEQYF	TGCAGCGTTGAAGGTTCTCTCGGGGCAAGCGAGCAGTACTTC
TRBJ1-1	.	TRBV4-2	TRBD1	CASSLTGKNTEAFF	TGTGCCAGCAGCTTGACAGGGAAGAACACTGAAGCTTTCTTT
TRBJ1-5	.	TRBV7-8	.	CASSYQGDQPQHF	TGTGCCAGCAGCTACCAAGGGGATCAGCCCCAGCATTTT
TRBJ2-7	once	TRBV28	TRBD1	CASRPTGGYSYEQYF	TGTGCCAGCAGGCCAACAGGGGGCTACTCCTACGAGCAGTACTTC
TRBJ2-2	once	TRBV19	.	CASSKGRFTGELFF	TGTGCCAGTAGTAAGGGCAGATTCACCGGGGAGCTGTTTTTT
TRBJ2-7	.	TRBV27	TRBD1	CASSSFGTGGGEQYF	TGTGCCAGCAGTTCGTTTGGGACAGGGGGAGGCGAGCAGTACTTC
TRBJ2-5	.	TRBV4-1	TRBD2	CASSSWGAGLVETQYF	TGCGCCAGCAGCTCCTGGGGAGCGGGGTTAGTTGAGACCCAGTACTTC
TRBJ1-1	.	TRBV29-1	.	CSLTKVGQGREAFF	TGCAGCCTCACGAAGGTGGGTCAGGGGCGTGAAGCTTTCTTT
TRBJ1-2	once	TRBV5-1	.	CASSLGTGRTYGYTF	TGCGCCAGCAGCTTGGGGACCGGCAGGACCTATGGCTACACCTTC
TRBJ2-3	.	TRBV4-2	.	CASSQGIGEITDTQYF	TGTGCCAGCAGCCAAGGAATAGGGGAAATTACAGATACGCAGTATTTT
TRBJ1-1	few	TRBV4-3	.	CASSQAPQQGGTEAFF	TGCGCCAGCAGCCAAGCCCCCCAACAGGGCGGGACTGAAGCTTTCTTT
TRBJ2-5	.	TRBV14	TRBD1	CASSQDPLRGWETQYF	TGTGCCAGCAGCCAAGACCCCCTCAGGGGGTGGGAGACCCAGTACTTC
TRBJ2-1	.	TRBV5-1	TRBD1	CASSLDPGQSYNEQFF	TGCGCCAGCAGCTTGGACCCGGGACAGTCCTACAATGAGCAGTTCTTC
TRBJ1-1	once	TRBV11-2	.	CASSSNSRIHTEAFF	TGTGCCAGCAGCTCAAACAGCAGAATACACACTGAAGCTTTCTTT
TRBJ1-5	.	TRBV19	.	CASSIEDQPQHF	TGTGCCAGTAGTATAGAGGACCAGCCCCAGCATTTT
TRBJ1-2	.	TRBV12-3/TRBV12-4	.	CASSWSRNDGYTF	TGTGCCAGCAGTTGGAGTCGGAACGATGGCTACACCTTC
TRBJ2-1	.	TRBV6-7	.	CASSYGSRDYNEQFF	TGTGCCAGCAGTTACGGGTCGAGAGACTACAATGAGCAGTTCTTC
TRBJ2-7	.	TRBV7-2	.	CASSLFRGTYEQYF	TGTGCCAGCAGCTTATTCCGGGGAACCTACGAGCAGTACTTC
TRBJ1-5	few	TRBV24-1	.	CATSDPGQPQHF	TGTGCCACCAGTGACCCCGGTCAGCCCCAGCATTTT
TRBJ2-7	.	TRBV5-4	.	CASSADPGAHYEQYF	TGTGCCAGCAGCGCCGACCCCGGGGCCCACTACGAGCAGTACTTC
TRBJ1-3	.	TRBV5-1	.	CASSLYPGNTIYF	TGCGCCAGCAGCTTGTACCCTGGAAACACCATATATTTT
TRBJ2-5	.	TRBV12-3/TRBV12-4	.	CASSFEETQYF	TGTGCCAGCAGTTTTGAGGAGACCCAGTACTTC
TRBJ2-5	.	TRBV6-1	.	CASSEARLSGRGETQYF	TGTGCCAGCAGTGAAGCGCGGCTCTCCGGGAGAGGGGAGACCCAGTACTTC
TRBJ2-3	.	TRBV19	TRBD2	CATRLAGGPSTDTQYF	TGTGCCACGAGACTAGCGGGGGGGCCTAGCACAGATACGCAGTATTTT
TRBJ2-1	.	TRBV7-3	TRBD1	CASSSTGDGTNEQFF	TGTGCCAGCAGCTCCACAGGGGATGGGACGAATGAGCAGTTCTTC
TRBJ2-3	.	TRBV5-4	TRBD2	CASSSMTLRGGSDTQYF	TGTGCCAGCAGCTCCATGACTTTGCGGGGGGGGTCAGATACGCAGTATTTT
TRBJ1-2	.	TRBV6-1	TRBD1	CASSEEGQLRANYGYTF	TGTGCCAGCAGTGAAGAGGGACAGCTAAGAGCTAACTATGGCTACACCTTC
TRBJ1-5	.	TRBV4-3	.	CASSQDASNQPQHF	TGCGCCAGCAGCCAAGATGCCTCCAATCAGCCCCAGCATTTT
TRBJ2-1	once	TRBV18	TRBD2	CASSLRLAGFDNEQFF	TGTGCCAGCTCACTTCGACTAGCGGGATTTGACAATGAGCAGTTCTTC
TRBJ1-5	.	TRBV12-3/TRBV12-4	.	CASSLASIPQHF	TGTGCCAGCAGTTTAGCCTCGATCCCCCAGCATTTT
TRBJ2-5	.	TRBV11-1	TRBD2	CASRRGGQETQYF	TGTGCCAGCAGGCGGGGGGGCCAAGAGACCCAGTACTTC
TRBJ2-3	.	TRBV29-1	.	CSVEDYTDTQYF	TGCAGCGTTGAAGACTACACAGATACGCAGTATTTT
TRBJ2-5	.	TRBV11-3	.	CARPEDGETQYF	TGTGCAAGACCCGAGGACGGCGAGACCCAGTACTTC
TRBJ2-3	.	TRBV29-1	TRBD2	CSANGDFAGVTDTQYF	TGCAGCGCTAACGGCGATTTCGCGGGAGTAACAGATACGCAGTATTTT
TRBJ2-7	.	TRBV18	TRBD1	CASCMTGTYEQYF	TGTGCCAGCTGCATGACAGGGACCTACGAGCAGTACTTC
TRBJ1-1	.	TRBV5-1	.	CASSKTGMNTEAFF	TGCGCCAGCAGCAAAACAGGGATGAACACTGAAGCTTTCTTT
TRBJ2-5	.	TRBV21-1	.	CASSKSRRGLETQYF	TGTGCCAGCAGCAAATCGCGCAGGGGACTAGAGACCCAGTACTTC
TRBJ2-5	.	TRBV27	.	CASSSLGRGFQETQYF	TGTGCCAGCAGTAGTTTAGGGCGTGGCTTTCAAGAGACCCAGTACTTC
TRBJ1-1	.	TRBV7-2	.	CASSVYRASGNTEAFF	TGTGCCAGCAGCGTCTACAGGGCGTCTGGGAACACTGAAGCTTTCTTT
TRBJ2-1	once	TRBV4-1	TRBD2	CASSQPTSGLTYNEQFF	TGCGCCAGCAGCCAACCAACTAGCGGGTTAACCTACAATGAGCAGTTCTTC
TRBJ2-4	.	TRBV12-3/TRBV12-4	.	CASSLFPNIQYF	TGTGCCAGCAGTTTATTCCCAAACATTCAGTACTTC
TRBJ1-6	few	TRBV7-2	TRBD1	CASSFSAGGYSPLHF	TGTGCCAGCAGCTTTAGCGCAGGGGGCTATTCACCCCTCCACTTT
TRBJ2-3	.	TRBV30	.	CAWTVGSDTQYF	TGTGCCTGGACGGTGGGATCAGATACGCAGTATTTT
TRBJ2-3	.	TRBV5-6	.	CASSPKTGTDTQYF	TGTGCCAGCAGCCCGAAGACAGGCACAGATACGCAGTATTTT
TRBJ1-2	.	TRBV5-1	TRBD1	CASSLGSGQVVGYTF	TGCGCCAGCAGCTTGGGGTCGGGACAGGTCGTTGGCTACACCTTC
TRBJ2-3	.	TRBV15	TRBD2	CATSALAGGPETSTQYF	TGTGCCACCAGCGCCCTAGCGGGAGGGCCGGAAACGTCTACGCAGTATTTT
TRBJ2-2	.	TRBV6-5	TRBD2	CASSYFGGESGELFF	TGTGCCAGCAGTTACTTCGGGGGGGAGTCCGGGGAGCTGTTTTTT
TRBJ2-5	.	TRBV5-1	TRBD2	CASSLATSGGAGTQYF	TGCGCCAGCAGCTTGGCGACTAGCGGGGGGGCCGGGACCCAGTACTTC
TRBJ2-1	few	TRBV30	TRBD2	CAWSVGGPEQFF	TGTGCCTGGAGTGTGGGAGGGCCTGAGCAGTTCTTC
TRBJ2-2	once	TRBV2	.	CASSPQGGRNTGELFF	TGTGCCAGCAGTCCACAGGGCGGCCGGAACACCGGGGAGCTGTTTTTT
TRBJ2-3	.	TRBV19	.	CASSIQGTDTQYF	TGTGCCAGTAGTATCCAAGGCACAGATACGCAGTATTTT
TRBJ2-2	once	TRBV27	.	CASSFRTANTGELFF	TGTGCCAGCAGTTTCAGAACCGCGAACACCGGGGAGCTGTTTTTT
TRBJ2-5	.	TRBV9	.	CASSVGAQETQYF	TGTGCCAGCAGCGTAGGGGCGCAAGAGACCCAGTACTTC
TRBJ2-5	.	TRBV5-6	TRBD1	CASSLQGARETQYF	TGTGCCAGCAGCTTGCAGGGGGCGCGGGAGACCCAGTACTTC
TRBJ2-3	.	TRBV11-2	TRBD2	CASSLGLVEDTQYF	TGTGCCAGCAGCCTTGGACTAGTAGAAGATACGCAGTATTTT
TRBJ2-3	.	TRBV6-2/TRBV6-3	.	CASSRDTTDTQYF	TGTGCCAGCAGTCGGGACACCACAGATACGCAGTATTTT
TRBJ1-1	.	TRBV27	TRBD1	CASSPGQGGTEAFF	TGTGCCAGCAGCCCCGGACAGGGGGGCACTGAAGCTTTCTTT
TRBJ2-3	.	TRBV9	TRBD2	CASSGTSGSLTDTQYF	TGTGCCAGCAGCGGGACTAGCGGGAGTCTGACAGATACGCAGTATTTT